These T cell receptor beta chains were read from a single sample in a study of neoadjuvant anti-PD-1 for oral cavity cancer. Measured with immunoSEQ multiplex PCR; TCRdb has only the in-frame clones, and not every one. The data contain about 37,000 clones, roughly 35% of them singletons. The starting material was tumor tissue, obtained after nivolumab (anti-PD-1) treatment. The receptor source for this set is a person aged 35 to 85 with oral cavity squamous cell carcinoma. Each CDR3 is given with its conserved first and last residue. The D gene is left open where the match is weak. Some rows have no size entry. The others give once, few or many, or a class for an expanded clone.

V	J	size	D	DNA	CDR3
TRBV27	TRBJ1-2	-	TRBD1	TGTGCCAGCAGTTTCCTCGGACAGGGGGCTCTTGGCTACACCTTC	CASSFLGQGALGYTF
TRBV5-1	TRBJ2-7	few	TRBD2	TGCGCCAGCACCAGCAGCGGGAGGCCCTCCGAGCAGTACTTC	CASTSSGRPSEQYF
TRBV4-2	TRBJ2-2	-	-	TGTGCCAGCACCACTATAAGCGGAACCTCGAACACCGGGGAGCTGTTTTTT	CASTTISGTSNTGELFF
TRBV29-1	TRBJ1-2	few	TRBD1	TGCAGCGTTGTTTCCAGGGGGCACGGCTACACCTTC	CSVVSRGHGYTF
TRBV11-2	TRBJ2-5	-	-	TGTGCCAGCAGCTTAAGTCCCAGGGCGAGGGAAGAGACCCAGTACTTC	CASSLSPRAREETQYF
TRBV6-6	TRBJ1-2	-	-	TGTGCCAGCAGCCTCAGTGTCAGGGGACACGGCTACACCTTC	CASSLSVRGHGYTF
TRBV4-1	TRBJ1-2	-	-	TGCGCCAGCAACCTCCGGGACACGTTAGATGGCTACACCTTC	CASNLRDTLDGYTF
TRBV11-2	TRBJ1-1	-	-	TGTGCCAGCAGCAGGGGTTACAACACTGAAGCTTTCTTT	CASSRGYNTEAFF
TRBV11-1	TRBJ1-2	-	-	TGTGCCAGCAGCGTAGGGGGATACTATGGCTACACCTTC	CASSVGGYYGYTF
TRBV7-2	TRBJ1-2	many	-	TGTGCCAGCAGCCTCGGAGGTAACTATGGCTACACCTTC	CASSLGGNYGYTF
TRBV19	TRBJ1-1	-	-	TGTGCCAGTAGTTCGACCCGGGGGCAGTCAGCTTTCTTT	CASSSTRGQSAFF
TRBV4-1	TRBJ1-3	many	-	TGCGCCAGCAGCCTGGAATCGGATCTCTCTGGAAACACCATATATTTT	CASSLESDLSGNTIYF
TRBV28	TRBJ2-1	-	TRBD2	TGTGCCAGCAGTTTCGAGACTAGCGGGAGAGGGCTCTACAATGAGCAGTTCTTC	CASSFETSGRGLYNEQFF
TRBV11-2	TRBJ2-1	few	TRBD2	TGTGCCAGCAGCCCTCTCGGGGTAGCGGGTAATGAGCAGTTCTTC	CASSPLGVAGNEQFF
TRBV27	TRBJ2-3	few	TRBD2	TGTGCCAGCAGTTTAAACGGGAGGGCCCCAGATACGCAGTATTTT	CASSLNGRAPDTQYF
TRBV15	TRBJ2-7	few	TRBD1	TGTGCCACCAGCAGACAGGGGGCGAGCGAGCAGTACTTC	CATSRQGASEQYF
TRBV5-6	TRBJ1-2	few	-	TGTGCCAGCAGCAACTGGAGGGGGGCTTTCGATGGCTACACCTTC	CASSNWRGAFDGYTF
TRBV5-1	TRBJ1-6	-	TRBD1	TGCGCCAGCAGCAGGGGGACAGGGGGAAATTCACCCCTCCACTTT	CASSRGTGGNSPLHF
TRBV7-2	TRBJ1-5	-	-	TGTGCCAGCAGCCCCACCCGACTCAGGGGCGGCAATCAGCCCCAGCATTTT	CASSPTRLRGGNQPQHF
TRBV5-8	TRBJ2-1	-	-	TGTGCCAGCAGAAAAGGACAGAACTACAATGAGCAGTTCTTC	CASRKGQNYNEQFF
TRBV9	TRBJ1-3	-	TRBD1	TGTGCCAGCAGCGAGAAACAGGGGTCTGGAAACACCATATATTTT	CASSEKQGSGNTIYF
TRBV9	TRBJ2-1	-	-	TGTGCCAGCAGCCTGGGACTTAGCTCCTACAATGAGCAGTTCTTC	CASSLGLSSYNEQFF
TRBV19	TRBJ2-3	many	TRBD1	TGTGCCAGTAGTATGCGGGACAGGGTTGCAGATACGCAGTATTTT	CASSMRDRVADTQYF
TRBV11-2	TRBJ2-3	-	-	TGTGCCAGCAGCTTAGGGACACCCCGAGATACGCAGTATTTT	CASSLGTPRDTQYF
TRBV9	TRBJ2-7	-	-	TGTGCCAGCAGCGTAGGGCGGTGGACCCACGAGCAGTACTTC	CASSVGRWTHEQYF
TRBV10-3	TRBJ1-1	-	TRBD1	TGTGCCATTGGAGAGACAGGGGCGATGTCTTTCTTT	CAIGETGAMSFF
TRBV10-3	TRBJ1-2	-	TRBD1	TGTGCCATCAGTGAGGGGGTGGACAGGCAGTATGGCTACACCTTC	CAISEGVDRQYGYTF
TRBV28	TRBJ2-7	-	-	TGTGCCAGCAGCAAGCACCCCGGGACCCTCTACGAGCAGTACTTC	CASSKHPGTLYEQYF
TRBV2	TRBJ2-7	few	-	TGTGCCAGCAGTGAAGACAGGCCACCCTACGAGCAGTACTTC	CASSEDRPPYEQYF
TRBV7-2	TRBJ2-3	-	-	TGTGCCAGCAGCCCCCGGCCAGATACGCAGTATTTT	CASSPRPDTQYF
TRBV9	TRBJ2-7	-	-	TGTGCCAGCAGCGTAGGTGGGGGTGATTACGAGCAGTACTTC	CASSVGGGDYEQYF
TRBV5-6	TRBJ1-1	few	-	TGTGCCAGCAGCTTGGGTAGTATTGAAGCTTTCTTT	CASSLGSIEAFF
TRBV4-2	TRBJ2-1	-	-	TGTGCCAGCAGCCAAGGAGGTGCGGGTCAAGGCGAGCAGTTCTTC	CASSQGGAGQGEQFF
TRBV7-9	TRBJ2-5	few	-	TGTGCCAGCAGCATGGGACGGGACCAAGAGACCCAGTACTTC	CASSMGRDQETQYF
TRBV12-5	TRBJ2-7	-	-	TGTGCTAGTGCCCTCGACAGCCCGTCCTACGAGCAGTACTTC	CASALDSPSYEQYF
TRBV28	TRBJ2-3	-	-	TGTGCCATCGGCTGGGGGAGGCCCCCAGGAGATACGCAGTATTTT	CAIGWGRPPGDTQYF
TRBV28	TRBJ2-5	-	TRBD2	TGTGCCAGCAGTCAGACTAGCGGGAACCAAGAGACCCAGTACTTC	CASSQTSGNQETQYF
TRBV5-6	TRBJ2-2	-	-	TGTGCCAGCAGCTTGTCGGACAGCCTTCACGTTAACGGGGAGCTGTTTTTT	CASSLSDSLHVNGELFF
TRBV6-1	TRBJ2-2	-	-	TGTGCCAGCGGGGGACTGGGGTACGGGGAGCTGTTTTTT	CASGGLGYGELFF
TRBV7-9	TRBJ1-1	-	TRBD1	TGTGCCAGCAGGACAGGGGGGCCAAACACTGAAGCTTTCTTT	CASRTGGPNTEAFF
TRBV11-2	TRBJ1-2	few	-	TGTGCCAGCAGCCCTAGTGGTTTGGGTGGCTACACCTTC	CASSPSGLGGYTF
TRBV4-1	TRBJ1-5	-	-	TGCGCCAGCAGCCAAGATTCCCCAAATCAGCCCCAGCATTTT	CASSQDSPNQPQHF
TRBV6-6	TRBJ2-1	few	TRBD2	TGTGCCAGCAGCCGACTAGCCGATGAGCAGTTCTTC	CASSRLADEQFF
TRBV5-1	TRBJ1-2	-	TRBD1	TGCGCCAGCAGCCCCCAGACAGGGGCCCCAGGCGGCTACACCTTC	CASSPQTGAPGGYTF
TRBV28	TRBJ1-5	-	-	TGTGCCAGCAGTTTATTCCGGGTGGCCAATCAGCCCCAGCATTTT	CASSLFRVANQPQHF
TRBV6-1	TRBJ1-1	few	TRBD1	TGTGCCAGCCAGGGGGGCGGTGATGGTGGGTCTGAAGCTTTCTTT	CASQGGGDGGSEAFF
TRBV7-3	TRBJ1-2	few	-	TGTGCCAGCGGGTCCCGGGACTATGGCTACACCTTC	CASGSRDYGYTF
TRBV18	TRBJ2-7	once	-	TGTGCCAGCTCACCTGGGACTTTCTCCTACGAGCAGTACTTC	CASSPGTFSYEQYF
TRBV5-1	TRBJ2-1	-	TRBD2	TGCGCCAGCAGAACCGGGACTAGCGGGAAAGATGAGCAGTTCTTC	CASRTGTSGKDEQFF
TRBV9	TRBJ1-1	-	-	TGTGCCAGCAGCGCTTCGAACCTGAACACTGAAGCTTTCTTT	CASSASNLNTEAFF
TRBV6-5	TRBJ2-7	-	-	TGTGCCAGCAGAACCTGGACTATCCCCTACGAGCAGTACTTC	CASRTWTIPYEQYF
TRBV5-6	TRBJ1-1	-	-	TGTGCCAGCAGCTTTTGGGCAGTCCGAAGGCAGGCTTTCTTT	CASSFWAVRRQAFF
TRBV15	TRBJ2-1	-	TRBD2	TGTGCCACCGGGGACTGGAGCGGGGGTTACAATGAGCAGTTCTTC	CATGDWSGGYNEQFF
TRBV9	TRBJ1-2	-	-	TGTGCCAGCAGCTTAGGACCGAGTTCTAACTATGGCTACACCTTC	CASSLGPSSNYGYTF